One T cell receptor beta chain is described in this entry. The antigen it binds to is not known. Nothing much larger sits one base from this clone, and base qualities are not available. The goal of deep resolution MiSeq sequencing was a depth between 1 in 1 million and 1 in 200,000 T cells, and coverage averaged 10x per clonotype. The immunoSEQ hsTCRB Kit was used to generate the TCR beta libraries. Per the authors' processing: ImmunoSEQ Data Assistant and ImmunoSEQ Analyzer were used for data analysis, and V, D and J genes were assigned according to IMGT definitions. Clonality, which ranges from 0 to 1, was calculated as one minus the normalized Shannon entropy of productive rearrangement frequencies. Only overrepresented clonotypes making up at least 0.05% of the repertoire of each patient were included in the public clonotype analysis. Some 13 age-matched healthy donor repertoires from immuneACCESS served as clonality controls. Imported from immuneACCESS, the table was reduced by TCRdb to in-frame sequences with V and J called. These copies leave out some clones; in studies compared against another copy, an unresolved V gene accounts for under half, and the cause of the remainder is not known. V, J and clone size were drawn from that table, and D and trimming were deduced from the DNA. Recorded for this sample are 65,000 to 85,000 clones; around four fifths of them occurred a single time. The ten largest clones capture about 40% of the sample.

The data stem from a study of cytotoxic CD8 clonotypes in ibrutinib-treated CLL (dated by TCRdb to the early 2020s). About the investigation overall: In this cohort, approximately 15 patients were treatment-naive and ten to eleven were relapsed/refractory, while about 17 had unmutated IGHV. Every remission and progressive disease sample was obtained while ibrutinib was still being received by the patients. Responses were partial in roughly 24 patients and complete in 2; after median approximately 69 months follow-up, roughly 14 stayed in remission and 12 progressed. Longitudinal samples were obtainable from about 30% of the roughly 90 participants in the trial. Response samples were taken after a median of 12 months on treatment, ranging from about 6 to 40 months. Cryopreserved peripheral blood mononuclear cells were collected before treatment, at response, and at either disease progression or sustained remission. An average of 255,043 productive templates and some 100,000 productive rearrangements was obtained per sample. The paper's findings and limits, for the study overall: Public clonotypes were rare and either contracted or stayed stable during treatment, and the rise in clonality at ibrutinib response reflected the expansion of private clonotypes. Clonality increased at ibrutinib response, stayed stable in sustained remission, and fell back toward baseline at progression. Baseline clonality exceeded that of age-matched healthy donors and correlated strongly with circulating CD8+ T-cell counts. Sustained-remission and progressing patients did not have matched sampling times, and lymph node repertoires were not examined.

CDR1 and CDR2 are drawn from the germline V gene: SQVTM, ANQGSEA. Reading from cysteine to phenylalanine, the CDR3 counts 14 amino acids. Only the CDR3 DNA is retained, 42 bases long and in frame from the first base. Compared with germline, V lacks 7 bases and J lacks 1 base; bases without a gene match: 9. The time point label corresponds to: 20 to 25 months on ibrutinib. For TCR beta library preparation, roughly 2 micrograms of genomic DNA were extracted from the cryopreserved PBMCs. Longitudinal blood samples from CLL patients on ibrutinib monotherapy were analyzed using high-throughput TCR beta sequencing. The patients took part in an open-label, single-center phase 2 trial of ibrutinib monotherapy.

The sequence joins TRBV29-1 to TRBJ1-1; 7 bases in between match TRBD1. This receptor was taken from a human donor with chronic lymphocytic leukemia. The sample here was PBMCs, taken after 24 months of ibrutinib treatment. The CDR3 reads as follows: CSGHRGPPNTEAFF. The nucleotide sequence reads as follows: TGCAGCGGCCACAGGGGCCCGCCGAACACTGAAGCTTTCTTT.